A selection of T cell receptor beta chains follows, all from one sample in a study of blood T cell repertoires in COVID-19. The method was immunoSEQ multiplex PCR; TCRdb's version includes in-frame clones alone and lacks a portion of them. The repertoire includes about 97,000 clones, around nine tenths of them detected once, and about 2.9% sits in the top ten. The specimen was peripheral blood. The receptors were sampled from a middle-aged man with active or convalescent COVID-19. CDR3s include the opening cysteine and the closing phenylalanine or tryptophan. A D gene is named only where the DNA matches it firmly. Size tells how often a clone was seen (once, few, many) or the class of an expanded clone, and some rows leave it out.

DNA	CDR3	size	D	V	J
TGTGCCAGCAGCTTAGGTTCTCTAGCGGGGGGTGTGCTAGCCAAAAACATTCAGTACTTC	CASSLGSLAGGVLAKNIQYF	-	TRBD2	TRBV7-8	TRBJ2-4
TGTGCCAGTCGGGACACCACAGATACGCAGTATTTT	CASRDTTDTQYF	-	-	TRBV6-5	TRBJ2-3
TGTGCCAGCAGCGTAGGGCTCGGCGGGGGGGCCCATGAGCAGTTCTTC	CASSVGLGGGAHEQFF	-	TRBD2	TRBV9	TRBJ2-1
TGTGCCAGCAGCTTGGTAGCGGGGGGTTACACAGATACGCAGTATTTT	CASSLVAGGYTDTQYF	-	TRBD2	TRBV5-5	TRBJ2-3
TGTGCCTGGAGCTCAGGGCTAGCGGGTTCACCCCTCCACTTT	CAWSSGLAGSPLHF	-	-	TRBV30	TRBJ1-6
TGTGCCAGCAGCTTACCTAGACTTCGCACAGATACGCAGTATTTT	CASSLPRLRTDTQYF	-	-	TRBV7-9	TRBJ2-3
TGTGCCAGCAGTTTAGGCAGGGAATTGGCCATATATTTT	CASSLGRELAIYF	-	-	TRBV12-3/TRBV12-4	TRBJ1-3
TGCGCCAGCAGCTCCTCCGGGACAGGGGTCCACGAGCAGTACTTC	CASSSSGTGVHEQYF	-	TRBD1	TRBV5-1	TRBJ2-7
TGTGCCAGCAGCAACTTAGGAGTAGGCTACACCTTC	CASSNLGVGYTF	-	-	TRBV12-3/TRBV12-4	TRBJ1-2
TGCAGCGTTGAAAGGACAGGGGGCAATTATGGCTACACCTTC	CSVERTGGNYGYTF	few	TRBD1	TRBV29-1	TRBJ1-2
TGTGCCAGCAGTGACGGACTGATTCCTAGGGGCTACACCTTC	CASSDGLIPRGYTF	medium-sized	-	TRBV6-1	TRBJ1-2
TGTGCCAGCAGCTGGACAGGGGAGGAGGAGACCCAGTACTTC	CASSWTGEEETQYF	-	TRBD1	TRBV7-9	TRBJ2-5